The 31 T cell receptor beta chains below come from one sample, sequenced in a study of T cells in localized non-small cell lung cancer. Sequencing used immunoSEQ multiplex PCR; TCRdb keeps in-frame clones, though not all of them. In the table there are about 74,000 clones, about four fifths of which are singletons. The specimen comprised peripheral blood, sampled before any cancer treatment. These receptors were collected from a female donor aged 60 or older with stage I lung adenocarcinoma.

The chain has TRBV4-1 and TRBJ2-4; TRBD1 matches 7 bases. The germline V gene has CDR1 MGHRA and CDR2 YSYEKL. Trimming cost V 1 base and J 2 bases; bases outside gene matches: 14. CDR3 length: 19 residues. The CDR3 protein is CASSQGRARAGGPKNIQYF. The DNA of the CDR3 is TGCGCCAGCAGCCAAGGTAGAGCGAGGGCAGGGGGACCCAAAAACATTCAGTACTTC.

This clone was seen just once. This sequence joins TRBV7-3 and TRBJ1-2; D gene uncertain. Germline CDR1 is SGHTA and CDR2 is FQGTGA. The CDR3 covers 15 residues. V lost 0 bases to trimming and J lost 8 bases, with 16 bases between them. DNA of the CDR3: TGTGCCAGCAGCTTAACTCACGGCCCCTCCCCAGGCTACACCTTC. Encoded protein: CASSLTHGPSPGYTF.

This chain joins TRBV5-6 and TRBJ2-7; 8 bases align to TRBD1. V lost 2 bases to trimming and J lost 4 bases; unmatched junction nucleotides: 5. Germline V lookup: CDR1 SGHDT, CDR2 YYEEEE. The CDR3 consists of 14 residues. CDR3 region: CASSFPGGVYEQYF. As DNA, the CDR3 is TGTGCCAGCAGCTTCCCAGGGGGCGTGTACGAGCAGTACTTC.

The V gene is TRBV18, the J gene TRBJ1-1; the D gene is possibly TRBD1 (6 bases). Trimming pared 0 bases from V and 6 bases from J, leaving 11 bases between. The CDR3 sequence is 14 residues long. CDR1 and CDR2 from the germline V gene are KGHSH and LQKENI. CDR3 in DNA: TGTGCCAGCTCACCACCCTACAGGGTATCTGAAGCTTTCTTT. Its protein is CASSPPYRVSEAFF.

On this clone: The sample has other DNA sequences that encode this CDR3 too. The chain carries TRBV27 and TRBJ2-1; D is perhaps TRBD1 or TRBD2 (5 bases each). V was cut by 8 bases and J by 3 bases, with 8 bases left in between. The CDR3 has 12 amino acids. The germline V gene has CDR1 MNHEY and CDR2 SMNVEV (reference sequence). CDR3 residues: CASSRGYNEQFF. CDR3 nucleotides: TGTGCCAGCTCGAGGGGCTACAATGAGCAGTTCTTC.

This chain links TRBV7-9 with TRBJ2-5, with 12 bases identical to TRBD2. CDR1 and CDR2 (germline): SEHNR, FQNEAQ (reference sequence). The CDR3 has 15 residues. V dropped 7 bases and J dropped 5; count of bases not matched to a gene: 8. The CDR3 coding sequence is TGTGCCAGCAAGCCTAGCGGGGGGGCACGTGAGACCCAGTACTTC. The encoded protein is CASKPSGGARETQYF.

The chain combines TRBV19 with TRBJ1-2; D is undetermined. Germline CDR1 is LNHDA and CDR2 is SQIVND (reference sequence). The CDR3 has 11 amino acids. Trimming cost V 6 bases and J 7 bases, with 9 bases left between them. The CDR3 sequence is CASSSLAGYTF. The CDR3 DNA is TGTGCCAGTAGCTCCCTGGCTGGCTACACCTTC.

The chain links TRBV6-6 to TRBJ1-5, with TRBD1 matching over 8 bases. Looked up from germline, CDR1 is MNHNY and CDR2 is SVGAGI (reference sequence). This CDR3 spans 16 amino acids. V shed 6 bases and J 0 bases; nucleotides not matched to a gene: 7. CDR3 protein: CASRFDRGPSNQPQHF. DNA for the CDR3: TGTGCCAGCAGATTTGACAGGGGTCCTAGCAATCAGCCCCAGCATTTT.

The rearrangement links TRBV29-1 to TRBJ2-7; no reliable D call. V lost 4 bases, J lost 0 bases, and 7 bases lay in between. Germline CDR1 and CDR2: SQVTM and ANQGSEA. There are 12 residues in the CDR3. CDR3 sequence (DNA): TGCAGCGTTGGTATGGCCTCCTACGAGCAGTACTTC. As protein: CSVGMASYEQYF.

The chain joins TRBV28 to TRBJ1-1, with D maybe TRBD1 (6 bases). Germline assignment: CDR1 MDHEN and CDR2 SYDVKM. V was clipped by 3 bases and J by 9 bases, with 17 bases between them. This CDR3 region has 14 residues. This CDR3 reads CASSFEDRWRQAFF. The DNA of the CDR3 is TGTGCCAGCAGTTTTGAAGACAGGTGGAGACAAGCTTTCTTT.

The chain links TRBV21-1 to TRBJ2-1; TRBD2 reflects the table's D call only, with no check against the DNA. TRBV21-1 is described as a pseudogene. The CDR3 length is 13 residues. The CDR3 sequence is CASSKDRRDEQFF. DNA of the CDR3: TGTGCCAGCAGCAAAGATCGACGGGATGAGCAGTTCTTC.

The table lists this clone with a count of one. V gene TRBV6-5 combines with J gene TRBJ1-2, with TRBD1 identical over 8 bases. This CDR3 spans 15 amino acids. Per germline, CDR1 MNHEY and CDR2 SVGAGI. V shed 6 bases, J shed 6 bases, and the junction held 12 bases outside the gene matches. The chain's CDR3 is CASRSQGALSHGYTF. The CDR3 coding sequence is TGTGCCAGCAGATCCCAGGGGGCGCTGTCTCATGGCTACACCTTC.

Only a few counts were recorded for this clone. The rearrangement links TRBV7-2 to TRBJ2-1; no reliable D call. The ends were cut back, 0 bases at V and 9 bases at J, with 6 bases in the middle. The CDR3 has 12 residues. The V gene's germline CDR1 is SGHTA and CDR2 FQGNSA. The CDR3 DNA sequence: TGTGCCAGCAGCTTAGCAGGCGGTGAGCAGTTCTTC. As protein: CASSLAGGEQFF.

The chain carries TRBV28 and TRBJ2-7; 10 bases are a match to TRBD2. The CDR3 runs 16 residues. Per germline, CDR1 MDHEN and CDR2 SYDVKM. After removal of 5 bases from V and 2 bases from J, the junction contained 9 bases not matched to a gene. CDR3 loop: CASSPSSGGGPYEQYF. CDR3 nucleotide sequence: TGTGCCAGCAGTCCCTCAAGCGGGGGGGGACCCTACGAGCAGTACTTC.

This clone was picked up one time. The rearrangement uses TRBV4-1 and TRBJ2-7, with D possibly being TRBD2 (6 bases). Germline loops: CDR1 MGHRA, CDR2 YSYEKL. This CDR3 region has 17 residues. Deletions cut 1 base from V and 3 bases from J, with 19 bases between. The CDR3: CASSQVGPGGGIYEQYF. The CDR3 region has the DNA TGCGCCAGCAGCCAAGTAGGCCCTGGTGGGGGGATCTACGAGCAGTACTTC.

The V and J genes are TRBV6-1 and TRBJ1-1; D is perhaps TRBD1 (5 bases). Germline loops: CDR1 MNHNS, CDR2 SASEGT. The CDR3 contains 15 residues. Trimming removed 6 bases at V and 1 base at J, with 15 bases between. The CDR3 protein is CASSGDLLRNTEAFF. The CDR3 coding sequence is TGTGCCAGCAGCGGGGACTTACTAAGGAACACTGAAGCTTTCTTT.

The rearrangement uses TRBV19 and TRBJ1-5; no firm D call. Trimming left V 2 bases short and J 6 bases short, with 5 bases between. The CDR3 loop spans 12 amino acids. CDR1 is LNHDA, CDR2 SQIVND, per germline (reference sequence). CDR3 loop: CASSIWGQPQHF. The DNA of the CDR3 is TGTGCCAGTAGTATATGGGGTCAGCCCCAGCATTTT.

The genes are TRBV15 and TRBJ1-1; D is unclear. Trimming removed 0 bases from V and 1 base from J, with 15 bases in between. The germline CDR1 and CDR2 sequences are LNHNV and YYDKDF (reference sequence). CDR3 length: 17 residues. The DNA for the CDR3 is TGTGCCACCAGCAGAGATTATACGGACTTTAGGAACACTGAAGCTTTCTTT. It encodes CATSRDYTDFRNTEAFF. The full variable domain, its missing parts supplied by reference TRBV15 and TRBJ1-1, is DAMVIQNPRYQVTQFGKPVTLSCSQTLNHNVMYWYQQKSSQAPKLLFHYYDKDFNNEADTPDNFQSRRPNTSFCFLDIRSPGLGDTAMYLCATSRDYTDFRNTEAFFGQGTRLTVV.

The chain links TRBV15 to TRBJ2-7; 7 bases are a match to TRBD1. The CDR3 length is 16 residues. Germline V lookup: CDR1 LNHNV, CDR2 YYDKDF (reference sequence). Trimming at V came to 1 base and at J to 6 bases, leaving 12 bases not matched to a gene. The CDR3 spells CATSRGAGTASLEQYF. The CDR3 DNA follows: TGTGCCACCAGCAGAGGTGCCGGGACAGCCAGCCTCGAGCAGTACTTC.

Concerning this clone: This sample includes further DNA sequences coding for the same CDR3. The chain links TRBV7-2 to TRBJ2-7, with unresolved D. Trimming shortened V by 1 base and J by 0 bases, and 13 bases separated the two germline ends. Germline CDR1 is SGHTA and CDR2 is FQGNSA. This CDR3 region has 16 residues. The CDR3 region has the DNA TGTGCCAGCAGCTTAGTCGCTGGGCTTAGCTCCTACGAGCAGTACTTC. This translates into CASSLVAGLSSYEQYF.

The CDR3, as DNA: TGTGCCAGCAGCTTGTCACTACCCGACACAGATACGCAGTATTTT. Encoded protein: CASSLSLPDTDTQYF. V gene TRBV5-8 combines with J gene TRBJ2-3; unclear D gene. This CDR3 has 15 residues. Germline V gives CDR1 SGHTS, CDR2 YDEGEE. Trimming removed 1 base at V and 2 bases at J, with 11 bases between. Full variable domain (remainder filled in from reference TRBV5-8 and TRBJ2-3): EAGVTQSPTHLIKTRGQQATLRCSPISGHTSVYWYQQALGLGLQFLLWYDEGEERNRGNFPPRFSGRQFPNYSSELNVNALELEDSALYLCASSLSLPDTDTQYFGPGTRLTVL.

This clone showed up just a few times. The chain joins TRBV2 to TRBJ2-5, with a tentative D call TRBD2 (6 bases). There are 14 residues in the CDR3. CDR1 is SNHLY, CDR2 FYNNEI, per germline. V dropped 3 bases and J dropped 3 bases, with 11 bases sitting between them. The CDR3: CASSETRTKETQYF. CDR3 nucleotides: TGTGCCAGCAGTGAGACTAGGACGAAAGAGACCCAGTACTTC.

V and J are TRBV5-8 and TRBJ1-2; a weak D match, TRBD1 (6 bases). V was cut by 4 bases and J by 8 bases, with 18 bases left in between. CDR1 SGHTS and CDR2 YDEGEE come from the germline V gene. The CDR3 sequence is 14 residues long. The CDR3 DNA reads TGTGCCAGCAGCCGACTGACAGGCCATGAAGGCTACACCTTC. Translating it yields CASSRLTGHEGYTF. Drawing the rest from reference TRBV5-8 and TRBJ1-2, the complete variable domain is EAGVTQSPTHLIKTRGQQATLRCSPISGHTSVYWYQQALGLGLQFLLWYDEGEERNRGNFPPRFSGRQFPNYSSELNVNALELEDSALYLCASSRLTGHEGYTFGSGTRLTVV.

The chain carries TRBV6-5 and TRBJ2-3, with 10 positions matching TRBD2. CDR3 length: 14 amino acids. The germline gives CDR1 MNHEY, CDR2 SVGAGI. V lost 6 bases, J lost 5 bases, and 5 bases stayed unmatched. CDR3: CASSSGLAVDTQYF. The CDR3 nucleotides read TGTGCCAGCAGCAGCGGACTAGCGGTAGATACGCAGTATTTT.

The CDR3 DNA reads TGTGCCAGCAGTTACTTTGGGACTAGCCTCCAAGAGACCCAGTACTTC. As protein: CASSYFGTSLQETQYF. This chain joins TRBV6-5 and TRBJ2-5; TRBD2 aligns across 9 bases. The V gene end was trimmed by 1 base and the J gene end by 1 base; junction bases not matched to a gene: 4. This CDR3 comprises 16 residues. Germline assignment: CDR1 MNHEY and CDR2 SVGAGI.

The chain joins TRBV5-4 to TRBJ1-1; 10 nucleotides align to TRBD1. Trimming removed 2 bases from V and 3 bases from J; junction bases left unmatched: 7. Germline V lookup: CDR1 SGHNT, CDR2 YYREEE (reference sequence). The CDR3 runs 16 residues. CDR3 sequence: CASSLAGTGDHTEAFF. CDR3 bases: TGTGCCAGCAGCTTAGCCGGGACAGGGGACCACACTGAAGCTTTCTTT.

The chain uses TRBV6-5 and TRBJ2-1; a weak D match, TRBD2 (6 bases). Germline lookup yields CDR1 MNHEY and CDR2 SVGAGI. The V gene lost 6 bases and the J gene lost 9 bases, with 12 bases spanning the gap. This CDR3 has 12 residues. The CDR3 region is CASRGTVVEQFF. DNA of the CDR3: TGTGCCAGCAGAGGGACTGTCGTTGAGCAGTTCTTC.

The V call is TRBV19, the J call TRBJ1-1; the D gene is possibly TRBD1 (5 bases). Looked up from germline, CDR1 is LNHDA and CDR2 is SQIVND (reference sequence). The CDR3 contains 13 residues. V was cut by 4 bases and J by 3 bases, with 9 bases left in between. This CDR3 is CASSTRGDTEAFF. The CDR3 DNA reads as TGTGCCAGTAGTACCCGGGGGGACACTGAAGCTTTCTTT.

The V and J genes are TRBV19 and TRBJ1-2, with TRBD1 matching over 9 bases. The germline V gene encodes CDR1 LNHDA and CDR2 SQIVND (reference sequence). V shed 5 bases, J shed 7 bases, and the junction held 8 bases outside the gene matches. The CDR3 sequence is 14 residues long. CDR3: CASSVRQGERGYTF. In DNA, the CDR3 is TGTGCCAGTAGTGTTCGACAGGGGGAGCGTGGCTACACCTTC.

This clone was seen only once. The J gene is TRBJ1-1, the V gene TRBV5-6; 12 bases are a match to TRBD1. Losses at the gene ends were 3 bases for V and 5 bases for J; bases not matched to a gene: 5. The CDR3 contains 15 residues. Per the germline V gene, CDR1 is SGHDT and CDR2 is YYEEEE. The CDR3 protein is CASSSRDRGLTEAFF. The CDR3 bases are TGTGCCAGCAGCTCCCGGGACAGGGGGCTTACTGAAGCTTTCTTT.

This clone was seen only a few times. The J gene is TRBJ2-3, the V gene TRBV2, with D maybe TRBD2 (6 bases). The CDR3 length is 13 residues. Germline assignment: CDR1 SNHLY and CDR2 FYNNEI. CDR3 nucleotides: TGTGCTTATCGGGGGACCCGCACAGATACGCAGTATTTT. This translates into CAYRGTRTDTQYF.